This entry lists 7 T cell receptor beta chains sequenced from one sample in a study of regulatory T cells in long-lasting Graves disease (dated by TCRdb to about 2021). Explained via the paper, the time point label denotes: persistent/refractory GD, antithyroid drugs over 5 years with positive TRAb. For both TCR sequencing and RNA sequencing, RNA was extracted from PBMCs using TRIzol. Preparation of the library involved multiplex PCR. The run used an Illumina HiSeq 4000. To build TCR beta libraries, CDR3 regions were amplified by Arm-PCR using iRepertoire HTBI primers. Starting from the raw public reads, TCRdb applied fastp trimming at Q25, assembled clones with MiXCR and retained in-frame beta chains. Each CDR3 protein gets just one entry, which takes the most common genes and DNA from the rows behind it. Within this sample are 500,000 to 700,000 distinct CDR3 sequences, with 25% to 35% of them counted one time only. The top ten clonotypes cover about two fifths of the sample.

Material: peripheral blood mononuclear cells (PBMCs), obtained when the disease was refractory, from a patient treated with antithyroid drugs. Source of these receptors: a female donor with Graves disease.

This clonotype appeared a few times. This rearrangement joins TRBV6-5 to TRBJ2-5; tentatively, D is TRBD2 (5 bases). The V gene lost 4 bases and the J gene lost 7 bases, with 10 bases spanning the gap. This CDR3 region has 12 residues. Looked up from germline, CDR1 is MNHEY and CDR2 is SVGAGI. CDR3 amino acids: CASSLGVGTQYF. The CDR3 coding sequence is TGTGCCAGCAGTTTGGGAGTGGGGACCCAGTACTTC.

The chain couples TRBV5-4 to TRBJ2-7; 10 bases agree with TRBD2. V shed 1 base, J shed 7 bases, and the junction held 11 bases outside the gene matches. The CDR3 contains 16 residues. CDR1 is SGHNT, CDR2 YYREEE, per germline (reference sequence). CDR3 in DNA: TGTGCCAGCAGCTTGTTGCAGCGGGAGGGCCGAGGGGAGCAGTACTTC. Protein product: CASSLLQREGRGEQYF.

This clonotype was seen many times. This chain uses TRBV30 with TRBJ1-5; a possible D gene is TRBD1 (5 bases). The CDR3 is 13 residues long. Trimming cost V 1 base and J 5 bases, with 9 bases left between them. Per the germline V gene, CDR1 is GTSNPN and CDR2 is SVGIG (reference sequence). The CDR3 DNA reads as TGTGCCTGGAGTGCAGGGAACGATCAGCCCCAGCATTTT. Translated: CAWSAGNDQPQHF. Full variable domain (rest looked up from reference TRBV30 and TRBJ1-5): SQTIHQWPATLVQPVGSPLSLECTVEGTSNPNLYWYRQAAGRGLQLLFYSVGIGQISSEVPQNLSASRPQDRQFILSSKKLLLSDSGFYLCAWSAGNDQPQHFGDGTRLSIL.

Many counts were recorded for this clonotype. This sequence joins TRBV11-2 and TRBJ2-7; perhaps D is TRBD1 or TRBD2 (5 bases each). This CDR3 is built from 13 residues. V was shortened by 2 bases and J by 6 bases, with 11 bases between the two germline ends. Germline CDR1 SGHAT, CDR2 FQNNGV. CDR3 nucleotides: TGTGCCAGCAGCTTAAGGCGTGGGGGCGAGCAGTACTTC. This translates into CASSLRRGGEQYF.

In the case of this clonotype: At one end the junction does not follow the germline gene, possibly because of a read error. The genes are TRBV24-1 and TRBJ1-6; D possibly corresponds to TRBD1 (5 bases). This CDR3 contains 13 residues. Germline assignment: CDR1 KGHDR and CDR2 SFDVKD. DNA for the CDR3: TGTGCCACCGGCAGGGTTCACAATTTACCCCTCCACTTT. This codes for CATGRVHNLPLHF.

This clonotype was detected only a few times. The genes are TRBV29-1 and TRBJ1-1; no definite D call. This CDR3 is built from 10 residues. The ends were cut back, 4 bases at V and 4 bases at J, with 4 bases in the middle. Germline-derived CDR1 and CDR2 are SQVTM and ANQGSEA. The CDR3 DNA reads as TGCAGCGTTGGGATCACTGAAGCTTTCTTT. This codes for CSVGITEAFF.

At least ten counts were recorded for this clonotype. This chain joins TRBV28 and TRBJ1-1, with D possibly being TRBD1 (5 bases). V lost 5 bases, J lost 2 bases, and 15 bases lay in between. The CDR3 is 15 residues long. Germline CDR1 MDHEN, CDR2 SYDVKM. The CDR3 protein is CASSLQTAGNTEAFF. Here the CDR3 DNA reads TGTGCCAGCAGTCTCCAGACAGCCGGCAACACTGAAGCTTTCTTT. The full variable domain, its missing parts supplied by reference TRBV28 and TRBJ1-1, is DVKVTQSSRYLVKRTGEKVFLECVQDMDHENMFWYRQDPGLGLRLIYFSYDVKMKEKGDIPEGYSVSREKKERFSLILESASTNQTSMYLCASSLQTAGNTEAFFGQGTRLTVV.